The T cell receptor (beta chain) under discussion was sequenced for a study of CD8 T cells in ankylosing spondylitis. Points from the study as a whole: Prior work had noted some motif variants in reactive arthritis blood and synovial fluid. There was a TCR beta motif, made of 7 to 9 highly homologous variants, that appeared characteristic of ankylosing spondylitis blood. Disease-linked clones were reportedly significantly enriched in matched ankylosing spondylitis synovial fluid.

The CDR3 has 13 amino acids. Germline-derived CDR1 and CDR2 are DFQATT and SNEGSKA (reference sequence). With V trimmed by 6 bases and J by 3 bases, 4 bases remained unmatched. Via MiXCR, TCRdb re-called the 5' RACE reads, giving one row per CDR3 protein. The data show 250,000 to 350,000 distinct CDR3 sequences, less than 25% seen once. This clonotype showed up just a few times. As yet, its antigen is unknown. This TCR came from a female donor with ankylosing spondylitis or in good health (not recorded which). The chain has TRBV20-1 and TRBJ2-7; 11 bases align to TRBD1. The specimen was blood, either unsorted or a sorted T cell fraction (not recorded which). CDR3 loop: CSARTGGLYEQYF. As DNA, the CDR3 is TGCAGTGCACGGACAGGGGGCCTCTACGAGCAGTACTTC.